The next 22 T cell receptor beta chains were all read from a single sample in a study of chronic HIV infection and antiretroviral therapy (dated by TCRdb to 2013 to 2016). Library preparation was by 5' RACE. The listed sequencing device is Illumina MiSeq. Using fastp at Q25 and MiXCR, TCRdb reprocessed the public reads and kept productive beta chains. CDR3 protein duplicates are merged, each entry listing the most common genes and DNA. This sample gives tens of thousands of distinct CDR3 sequences in total; about 8.9% of them show up just once. The top ten hold 2.5% to 3.5% of the sample. Sequencing was carried out using peripheral blood. These TCRs come from an adult who had HIV and had not received antiretroviral therapy, or was an uninfected healthy control (not recorded which).

This chain links TRBV7-8 with TRBJ2-4, with D uncertain. This CDR3 contains 16 residues. Germline assignment: CDR1 SGHVS and CDR2 FQNEAQ. V was trimmed by 5 bases and J by 4 bases, leaving 18 bases between them. The CDR3 is CASSPDSSRSKNIQYF. The DNA for the CDR3 is TGTGCCAGCAGCCCTGACTCATCCCGGTCGAAAAACATTCAGTACTTC.

This clonotype was found a few times. V usage is TRBV20-1 and J usage is TRBJ2-3, with D possibly called TRBD1 or TRBD2 (7 bases each). From germline, CDR1 is DFQATT and CDR2 SNEGSKA (reference sequence). The CDR3 contains 15 residues. Trimming shortened V by 6 bases and J by 5 bases, and 21 bases separated the two germline ends. CDR3 in DNA: TGCAGTGCCCCAGAGGCCAGGGGGGGTGGAGATACGCAGTATTTT. The encoded protein is CSAPEARGGGDTQYF.

This clonotype was seen many times. J is TRBJ2-1 and V is TRBV10-2; 13 bases line up with TRBD2. Trimming at V came to 8 bases and at J to 1 base, leaving 5 bases not matched to a gene. Germline V lookup: CDR1 WSHSY, CDR2 SAAADI. This CDR3 comprises 16 residues. The CDR3 is CASSLAGGQSYNEQFF. The CDR3, as DNA: TGCGCCAGCTCACTAGCGGGAGGGCAGTCCTACAATGAGCAGTTCTTC.

This clonotype has ten or more counts. The chain joins TRBV29-1 to TRBJ1-6, with D perhaps matching TRBD1 (5 bases). This CDR3 is built from 11 residues. The germline V gene has CDR1 SQVTM and CDR2 ANQGSEA. CDR3 nucleotides: TGCATCCCGGGGGATAATTCACCCCTCCACTTT. Residues: CIPGDNSPLHF.

There are many counts of this clonotype. This chain links TRBV6-4 with TRBJ2-3; D is undetermined. Germline V gives CDR1 MRHNA, CDR2 SNTAGT. The V gene lost 0 bases and the J gene lost 2 bases, with 9 bases spanning the gap. The CDR3 runs to 15 residues. For the CDR3, the DNA is TGTGCCAGCAGTGACTCGGCGGAGCCCACAGATACGCAGTATTTT. Translating gives CASSDSAEPTDTQYF.

At least ten counts were recorded for this clonotype. This rearrangement joins TRBV28 to TRBJ2-3; D is uncertain. Trimming shortened V by 2 bases and J by 3 bases, and 18 bases separated the two germline ends. This CDR3 contains 17 residues. Germline V gene lookup returns CDR1 MDHEN and CDR2 SYDVKM. The CDR3 sequence: CASSLMGFAATTDTQYF. The DNA of the CDR3 is TGTGCCAGCAGTTTAATGGGCTTCGCGGCTACGACAGATACGCAGTATTTT.

This chain links TRBV7-9 with TRBJ1-1; D possibly corresponds to TRBD1 (5 bases). The germline V gene encodes CDR1 SEHNR and CDR2 FQNEAQ (reference sequence). The CDR3 covers 13 residues. The ends were cut back, 4 bases at V and 1 base at J, with 7 bases in the middle. CDR3 DNA: TGTGCCAGCAGCTCCACAGGGAACACTGAAGCTTTCTTT. Residues: CASSSTGNTEAFF.

In its sample, this clonotype was seen many times. The genes are TRBV3-1 and TRBJ2-2, with TRBD2 as a possible D gene (6 bases). From germline, CDR1 is LGHDT and CDR2 YNNKEL (reference sequence). The CDR3 length is 13 residues. V lost 3 bases to trimming and J lost 5 bases, with 7 bases between them. The CDR3 region is CASSQTSTGELFF. The CDR3 nucleotides read TGTGCCAGCAGCCAGACTAGTACCGGGGAGCTGTTTTTT.

V usage is TRBV2 and J usage is TRBJ2-7; D gene unclear. Trimming took off 7 bases at V and 7 bases at J, with 23 bases between the two ends. There are 15 residues in the CDR3. From germline, CDR1 is SNHLY and CDR2 FYNNEI. CDR3 sequence reads: CASTQSGPPQGEQYF. Written as DNA, the CDR3 is TGTGCCAGCACTCAGTCTGGACCTCCACAAGGAGAGCAGTACTTC.

In this sample, this clonotype turned up a few times. V gene TRBV5-1 combines with J gene TRBJ1-4; D remains unclear. Trimming took off 0 bases at V and 3 bases at J, with 6 bases between the two ends. The CDR3 sequence is 14 residues long. Germline V CDR1 and CDR2: SGHRS, YFSETQ. The CDR3 nucleotides read TGCGCCAGCAGCTTGGTTCAGCCTAATGAAAAACTGTTTTTT. As protein: CASSLVQPNEKLFF.

This clonotype occurred a few times. The rearrangement joins TRBV18 to TRBJ2-5; 7 nucleotides match TRBD1. V lost 0 bases, J lost 1 base, and 5 bases stayed unmatched. CDR1 is KGHSH, CDR2 LQKENI, per germline. CDR3 length: 16 residues. The CDR3 DNA follows: TGTGCCAGCTCACCACCCAGGGGACAGCCCCAAGAGACCCAGTACTTC. It is translated as CASSPPRGQPQETQYF.

V is TRBV20-1 and J is TRBJ2-7, with 11 positions matching TRBD2. CDR3 length: 13 residues. The germline V gene encodes CDR1 DFQATT and CDR2 SNEGSKA (reference sequence). The J segment lost 2 bases and the V segment lost 5 bases, leaving 2 bases of the junction unmatched. CDR3 region: CSALTSGTYEQYF. Written as DNA, the CDR3 is TGCAGTGCTCTGACTAGCGGGACCTACGAGCAGTACTTC.

This clonotype occurred a few times. The gene calls are TRBV29-1 and TRBJ1-1, with TRBD1 identical over 8 bases. Germline V CDR1 and CDR2: SQVTM, ANQGSEA. V lost 3 bases and J lost 0; bases outside the gene matches: 0. The CDR3 totals 13 residues. This chain's CDR3 is CSVDRGLNTEAFF. The CDR3 DNA reads as TGCAGCGTTGACAGGGGGCTGAACACTGAAGCTTTCTTT.

The chain uses TRBV9 and TRBJ2-1, with TRBD2 matching 8 bases. The CDR3 covers 15 residues. Germline assignment: CDR1 SGDLS and CDR2 YYNGEE. V was pared by 0 bases and J by 8 bases, with 7 bases of the junction left unmatched. The CDR3 region has the DNA TGTGCCAGCAGCGTAGAGGGCGGGAGGTTCGATGAGCAGTTCTTC. It codes for CASSVEGGRFDEQFF. The complete variable domain, with remaining parts taken from reference TRBV9 and TRBJ2-1, reads DSGVTQTPKHLITATGQRVTLRCSPRSGDLSVYWYQQSLDQGLQFLIQYYNGEERAKGNILERFSAQQFPDLHSELNLSSLELGDSALYFCASSVEGGRFDEQFFGPGTRLTVL.

The rearrangement uses TRBV3-1 and TRBJ2-3; D call uncertain. The ends were cut back, 2 bases at V and 0 bases at J, with 3 bases in the middle. The germline gives CDR1 LGHDT, CDR2 YNNKEL (reference sequence). The CDR3 contains 13 residues. CDR3 amino acids: CASSQLSTDTQYF. DNA of the CDR3: TGTGCCAGCAGCCAACTGAGCACAGATACGCAGTATTTT.

In regard to this clonotype: No DNA is shown, since the ends of the CDR3 on it are uncertain; the CDR3 is the one TCRdb lists. The gene calls are TRBV6-5 and TRBJ1-1. Germline V gene lookup returns CDR1 MNHEY and CDR2 SVGAGI. The CDR3 is made up of 13 amino acids, end residues included. CDR3 loop: CASSWALGTETFF.

In this sample, this clonotype turned up a few times. The chain employs TRBV20-1 and TRBJ2-5; no clear D gene. The CDR3 spans 16 residues. Deletions cut 6 bases from V and 0 bases from J, with 20 bases between. Germline V gene lookup returns CDR1 DFQATT and CDR2 SNEGSKA (reference sequence). The CDR3 loop reads CSATTGGATDQETQYF. DNA of the CDR3: TGCAGTGCCACAACTGGTGGCGCAACAGACCAAGAGACCCAGTACTTC.

There are a few counts of this clonotype. The chain has TRBV29-1 and TRBJ2-2; D remains ambiguous. Germline assignment: CDR1 SQVTM and CDR2 ANQGSEA. The germline V and J ends were trimmed by 4 bases and 5 bases, with 5 bases remaining between them. The CDR3 totals 11 residues. The CDR3 loop reads CSVVITGELFF. CDR3 coding DNA: TGCAGCGTTGTGATTACCGGGGAGCTGTTTTTT.

This clonotype was observed many times. Here the CDR3 reads CATSRVGGRNIQYF. The CDR3 nucleotides read TGTGCCACCAGCAGAGTAGGGGGAAGAAACATTCAGTACTTC. This rearrangement joins TRBV15 to TRBJ2-4; possibly TRBD1 for D (6 bases). The V and J ends lost 1 base and 6 bases respectively, with 10 bases between them. CDR1 LNHNV and CDR2 YYDKDF come from the germline V gene (reference sequence). The CDR3 is 14 amino acids.

This clonotype was seen only a few times. The J gene is TRBJ1-1, the V gene TRBV7-9; 8 bases map to TRBD1. This CDR3 has 12 amino acids. Trimming at V came to 4 bases and at J to 8 bases, leaving 3 bases not matched to a gene. CDR1 is SEHNR and CDR2 is FQNEAQ in the germline V gene (reference sequence). CDR3 DNA: TGTGCCAGCAGCTGGACAGGGTCCGAAGCTTTCTTT. Translated, it gives CASSWTGSEAFF.

This chain links TRBV29-1 with TRBJ2-7, with 8 nucleotides matching TRBD2. J was trimmed by 0 bases and V by 3 bases; bases with no gene match: 4. Germline V CDR1 and CDR2: SQVTM, ANQGSEA. The CDR3 runs to 14 residues. In nucleotides, the CDR3 is TGCAGCGTTGACGGTGCGGGAGGCTCCTACGAGCAGTACTTC. This codes for CSVDGAGGSYEQYF.

By share of the sample, this clonotype is medium-sized. The rearrangement uses TRBV6-5 and TRBJ2-3; unclear D gene. The CDR3 consists of 12 residues. V was cut by 7 bases and J by 0 bases, with 5 bases left in between. The germline V gene encodes CDR1 MNHEY and CDR2 SVGAGI. The CDR3 sequence: CASISSTDTQYF. The CDR3, as DNA: TGTGCCAGCATTTCTAGCACAGATACGCAGTATTTT.